A selection of T cell receptor beta chains follows, all from one sample in a study of chemoradiotherapy in HPV16-positive cancers. Data came from immunoSEQ multiplex PCR; TCRdb stores just in-frame clones and leaves some out. Among approximately 3,300 clones listed, around 90% were seen once. Specimen: tumor tissue, collected from a patient who underwent chemoradiotherapy. The receptors shown here come from a human donor with HPV-associated anogenital cancer. Each CDR3 is given without its conserved first and last residue. The size field is filled for only some rows; it gives once, few, many or a size class.

clone size	V gene	J gene	CDR3 protein
.	TRBV28	TRBJ1-3	ASSSLAGSGNTIY
.	TRBV28	TRBJ1-1	ASSPGGTNTEAF
few	TRBV19	TRBJ2-2	ASRTHDRTGELF
.	TRBV7-6	TRBJ2-2	AFQGGNTGELF
.	TRBV28	TRBJ2-7	ASSLQVLYEQY
.	TRBV5-6	TRBJ1-4	ASSLAKGWTTNEKLF
.	TRBV29-1	TRBJ1-2	SATPGGRNYGYT
.	TRBV5-1	TRBJ2-3	ASSLDRGDTQY
.	TRBV5-6	TRBJ1-6	ASSSGDRGTYNSPLH
once	TRBV4-1	TRBJ2-2	ASSPGHRNTGELF
.	TRBV7-3	TRBJ1-1	ASSQGGVAF
.	TRBV5-4	TRBJ1-1	ASSLGEMSTEAF
.	TRBV6-5	TRBJ2-2	ASSLRTLGTGELF
.	TRBV28	TRBJ2-7	ASSLMTAYEQY
.	TRBV4-1	TRBJ1-3	ASSRDVGASGNTIY
few	TRBV12-5	TRBJ2-4	ASSSGTNIQY
.	TRBV4-2	TRBJ1-4	ASSHPRGATNEKLF
.	TRBV4-1	TRBJ2-7	ASSRLGDEQY
.	TRBV5-4	TRBJ1-2	ASSAGWTGSNYGYT
.	TRBV9	TRBJ1-2	ASSVVPLNMGGPYGYT